The clone carrying this TCR beta chain was seen repeatedly, ten times or more. Its cognate antigen is unknown. The CDR3 is 16 amino acids. The junction had 5 bases not matched to a gene; V was cut back by 4 bases and J by 2 bases. Per the germline V gene, CDR1 is MGHRA and CDR2 is YSYEKL. The sample originates from a study of molecular identifiers for immune sequencing clone quantification. Points from the study as a whole: In CMV-specific effectors, clones above 20 copies held over 98% of molecules; naive, under 1%.

TCRdb itself ran the PCR reads through MiXCR, one entry per CDR3 protein. The profile shows approximately 590,000 distinct CDR3 sequences, 25% of them singletons. The sequenced sample consisted of naive CD8+ T cells from blood, with Jurkat cell RNA spiked in. Stated subset: FACS-sorted CD8+CD4-CCR7+CD45RA+ naive T cells. The TCR sequence derives from a human donor in good health. Some libraries in this study had Jurkat cell RNA spiked in. The chain combines TRBV4-1 with TRBJ1-5; 10 positions agree with TRBD1. Written as DNA, the CDR3 is TGCGCCAGCAGCCGACAGGGGGCGGGGGGCAATCAGCCCCAGCATTTT. The encoded protein is CASSRQGAGGNQPQHF.